One sample yielded the 9 T cell receptor beta chains listed below, sequenced in a study of radiation and T cells in renal cell carcinoma (TCRdb year 2020). In the paper's terms, the time point label means: tumor resected at nephrectomy. This specimen's treatment or condition label, per the study, means: 15 Gy SBRT to primary tumor, nephrectomy 4 weeks later. Libraries were built with the immunoSEQ multiplex PCR assay. TCRdb carries this immuneACCESS record with in-frame sequences only. Its versions omit some clonotypes, under half of them owing to an unresolved V gene in the studies checked, with the rest unexplained. This sample holds under 25,000 clones; roughly two thirds were observed only once. The leading ten clones occupy about 12% of the sample. This sample comprised tumor tissue, obtained from a patient whose treatment included radiotherapy and nephrectomy. These receptors originate from a woman in her 70s with renal cell carcinoma.

This clone was seen just once. The CDR3 loop is CASSESGQSYEQYF. DNA for the CDR3: TGTGCCAGCAGTGAATCGGGACAGTCCTACGAGCAGTACTTC. The V and J genes are TRBV25-1 and TRBJ2-5, with 7 bases lining up with TRBD1. The J call is in doubt because the DNA end fits TRBJ2-7 better. This CDR3 is built from 14 residues. The germline V gene has CDR1 MGHDK and CDR2 SYGVNS.

The rearrangement uses TRBV5-1 and TRBJ2-7, with D tentatively TRBD1 (5 bases). Between the trimmed V and J ends, which lost 0 bases and 6 bases, there was a span of 7 bases. The CDR3 spans 12 residues. Germline assignment: CDR1 SGHRS and CDR2 YFSETQ. The CDR3 DNA reads as TGCGCCAGCAGCTTGGGCACAGGCGAGCAGTACTTC. Amino acids: CASSLGTGEQYF.

The rearrangement links TRBV6-1 to TRBJ1-1; maybe TRBD1 (6 bases). The V gene's germline CDR1 is MNHNS and CDR2 SASEGT. The CDR3 extends over 14 amino acids. V lost 6 bases to trimming and J lost 1 base, with 12 bases between them. The CDR3 here is CASSKGHPNTEAFF. The CDR3 bases are TGTGCCAGCAGCAAGGGACACCCGAACACTGAAGCTTTCTTT.

This sequence joins TRBV19 and TRBJ2-1; D is perhaps TRBD2 (7 bases). Germline lookup yields CDR1 LNHDA and CDR2 SQIVND (reference sequence). The CDR3 is made up of 16 amino acids. V dropped 6 bases and J dropped 2 bases, with 17 bases sitting between them. CDR3 DNA: TGTGCCAGTAGGGGGGGGCTAGCGGAAACCTACAATGAGCAGTTCTTC. Its translation is CASRGGLAETYNEQFF.

The J gene is TRBJ2-3, the V gene TRBV27, with D possibly being TRBD2 (5 bases). Trimming pared 7 bases from V and 3 bases from J, leaving 23 bases between. From germline, CDR1 is MNHEY and CDR2 SMNVEV (reference sequence). This CDR3 spans 17 amino acids. The CDR3 DNA reads as TGTGCCAGCACTAAGCTTGGGCCCGGACTTGGGACAGATACGCAGTATTTT. It specifies CASTKLGPGLGTDTQYF.

This clone was detected only a few times. The chain is built from TRBV5-4 and TRBJ1-2; D uncertain. Germline CDR1 reads SGHNT; CDR2 reads YYREEE (reference sequence). This CDR3 contains 12 residues. With 0 bases removed from V and 8 bases from J, the gap between germline ends came to 8 bases. The CDR3 region has the DNA TGTGCCAGCAGCTTGGACCCATGGGGCTACACCTTC. Its translation: CASSLDPWGYTF.

This chain uses TRBV5-1 with TRBJ1-1; D unclear. Trimming cost V 2 bases and J 0 bases, with 5 bases left between them. The CDR3 contains 13 residues. CDR1 is SGHRS and CDR2 is YFSETQ in the germline V gene. CDR3 in amino acids: CASSLMMNTEAFF. The CDR3 DNA sequence: TGCGCCAGCAGCTTAATGATGAACACTGAAGCTTTCTTT. Complete variable domain (other parts from reference TRBV5-1 and TRBJ1-1): KAGVTQTPRYLIKTRGQQVTLSCSPISGHRSVSWYQQTPGQGLQFLFEYFSETQRNKGNFPGRFSGRQFSNSRSEMNVSTLELGDSALYLCASSLMMNTEAFFGQGTRLTVV.

This clone was detected only once. DNA for the CDR3: TGTGCCAGCAGAGACAGGGGGCAGGACATTCAGTACTTC. This codes for CASRDRGQDIQYF. The chain joins TRBV6-6 to TRBJ2-4; 10 bases map to TRBD1. This CDR3 comprises 13 residues. Germline lookup yields CDR1 MNHNY and CDR2 SVGAGI (reference sequence). Trimming at V came to 6 bases and at J to 8 bases, leaving 4 bases not matched to a gene.

The J gene is TRBJ1-4, the V gene TRBV2; D is unclear. In germline, CDR1 is SNHLY, CDR2 FYNNEI. The CDR3 covers 15 residues. Trimming took off 5 bases at V and 0 bases at J, with 10 bases between the two ends. The CDR3 sequence is CASSLRGTTNEKLFF. The CDR3 coding sequence is TGTGCCAGCAGTCTAAGAGGGACAACTAATGAAAAACTGTTTTTT.